The T cell receptor (beta chain) under discussion was sequenced for a study of memory CD4+ T cells and cytomegalovirus serostatus (dated by TCRdb to 2018 to 2020). With regard to the full study: The roughly 35 healthy Belgian adults in the cohort included 9 who were CMV seropositive and approximately 24 who were CMV seronegative. To replicate a published TCR-based CMV serostatus classifier, the researchers sequenced the CD4+ memory TCRbeta repertoires of a Belgian cohort whose cytomegalovirus serostatus was known.

Trimming leaves V shorter by 7 bases and J shorter by 2 bases, with the junction holding 4 bases beyond the gene matches. Taken from the germline V gene, the CDR1 and CDR2 loops are WSHSY and SAAADI. Measured from the cysteine to the phenylalanine, the CDR3 is 14 residues long. The only DNA kept is the CDR3, 42 bases in frame from the first base. The research as a whole found: On the Belgian cohort, the classifier built on the original framework reached a median bootstrapped AUC of around 0.96, with a 95% CI of 0.76-1.00. The results were interpreted as suggesting that the CMV-associated TCR signature is mostly present in the CD4+ memory repertoire. Only CD4+CD45RO+ memory cells were sequenced, in contrast to the original study, in which naive and memory CD4+ and CD8+ populations were covered. Of over 150 previously reported CMV-associated TCRbeta sequences, approximately 70 appeared in the CD4+ memory repertoires, each in one to five individuals. For CMV serostatus prediction, a median bootstrapped AUC of approximately 0.95 was reached with the original framework, and a median bootstrapped AUC of approximately 0.89 was reached with a US-trained random forest.

On this clone: Its antigen remains unidentified. Within one base of it there is no much larger clone, and no base qualities were kept.

The Quick-DNA Microprep Kit was used to extract genomic DNA from the sorted cells. Amplification of TCRbeta DNA was done with the immunoSEQ hsTCRbeta kit, following the protocol from the manufacturer. An Illumina MiSeq instrument was used to sequence the TCRbeta libraries. On the study's bioinformatics: After out-of-frame sequences were removed, 2,204,828 distinct TCRbeta sequences remained, averaging about 61,000 per individual. Each individual was scored using the number of approximately 160 previously reported CMV-associated TCRbeta sequences that the individual carried and the total number of productive distinct TCRbeta sequences. A beta-binomial model was reimplemented in Python, and random forests from scikit-learn, run with default parameters, were trained on data from the US cohort. On the Belgian cohort, classifier performance was reported as the median AUC, along with percentile confidence intervals, across 10,000 bootstrap iterations. TCRdb limited this immuneACCESS table to in-frame rearrangements with V and J called. A share of clones is missing; checked studies link under half to unresolved V genes, and the rest is unexplained. For V, J and clone size, that table is used; D and trimming come from the DNA. The sample table holds over 35,000 clones, of which roughly 78% were seen once. More than 0.9% of the sample is in the top ten clones.

A FACSAria II was used to sort memory CD4+ T cells, defined as single viable CD3+CD4+CD8-CD45RO+ cells. CMV serostatus was determined using a Roche Elecsys assay that detects serum IgG against CMV pp150, pp28, p38 and p52. Following thawing, total CD4+ T cells were enriched through positive selection using CD4 magnetic microbeads. The samples came from a different study that was designed specifically to examine the CD4+ T cell memory repertoire. Peripheral blood mononuclear cells were isolated and cryopreserved according to standard operating procedures, and serum was stored at -80 degrees C. CD3-PerCP (BW264/56), CD4-APC (RPA-T4), CD45RO-PE (UCHT1) and CD8-Pacific Orange (3B5) antibodies were used for staining, and non-viable cells were excluded with Sytox blue.

Sequencing used memory CD4+ T cells from blood. The V gene is TRBV10-2 and the J gene is TRBJ2-3; 9 of the junction bases match TRBD2. This TCR derives from an adult in good health and CMV-seronegative. The DNA is as follows: TGCGCCAGCACGGCGGGGGGGGACACAGATACGCAGTATTTT. The translation is CASTAGGDTDTQYF.